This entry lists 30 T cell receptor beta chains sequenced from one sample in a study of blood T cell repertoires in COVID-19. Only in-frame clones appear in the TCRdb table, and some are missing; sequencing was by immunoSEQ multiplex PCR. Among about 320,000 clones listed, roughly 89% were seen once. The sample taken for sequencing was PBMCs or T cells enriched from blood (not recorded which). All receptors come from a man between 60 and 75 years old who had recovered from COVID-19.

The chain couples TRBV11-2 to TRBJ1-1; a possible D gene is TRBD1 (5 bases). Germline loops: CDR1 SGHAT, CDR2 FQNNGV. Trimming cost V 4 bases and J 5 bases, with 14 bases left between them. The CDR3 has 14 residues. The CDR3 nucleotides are TGTGCCAGCAGCTCTTGGGGGGGGATTACTGAAGCTTTCTTT. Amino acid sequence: CASSSWGGITEAFF.

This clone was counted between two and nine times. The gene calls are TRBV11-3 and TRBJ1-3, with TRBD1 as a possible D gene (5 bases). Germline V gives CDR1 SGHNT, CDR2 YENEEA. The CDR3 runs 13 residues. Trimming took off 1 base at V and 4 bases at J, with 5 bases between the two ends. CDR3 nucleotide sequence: TGTGCCAGCAGCTTAGGGGGCGGAAACACCATATATTTT. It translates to CASSLGGGNTIYF.

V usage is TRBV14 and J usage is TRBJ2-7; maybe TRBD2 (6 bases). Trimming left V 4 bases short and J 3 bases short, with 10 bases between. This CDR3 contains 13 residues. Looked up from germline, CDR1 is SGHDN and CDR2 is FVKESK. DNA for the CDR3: TGTGCCAGCAGCCCCCGGGACTTCTACGAGCAGTACTTC. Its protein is CASSPRDFYEQYF.

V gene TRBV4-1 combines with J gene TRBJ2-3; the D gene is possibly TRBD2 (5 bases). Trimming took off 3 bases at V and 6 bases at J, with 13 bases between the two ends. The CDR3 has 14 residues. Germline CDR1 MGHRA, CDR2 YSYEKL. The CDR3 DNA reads TGCGCCAGCAGCCAGACCCTCGCGGGCGATACGCAGTATTTT. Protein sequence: CASSQTLAGDTQYF.

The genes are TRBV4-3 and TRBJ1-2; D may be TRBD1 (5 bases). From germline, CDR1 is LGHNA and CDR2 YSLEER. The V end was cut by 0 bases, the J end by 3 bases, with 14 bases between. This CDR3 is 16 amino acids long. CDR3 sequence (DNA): TGCGCCAGCAGCCAAGATTACGGGGGAGGGTACTATGGCTACACCTTC. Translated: CASSQDYGGGYYGYTF.

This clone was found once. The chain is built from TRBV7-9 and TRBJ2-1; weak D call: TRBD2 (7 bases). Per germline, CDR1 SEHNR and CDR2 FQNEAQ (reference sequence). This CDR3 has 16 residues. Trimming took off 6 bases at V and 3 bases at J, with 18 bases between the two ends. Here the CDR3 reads CASSLERGGGYNEQFF. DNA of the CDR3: TGTGCCAGCAGTCTCGAAAGGGGGGGTGGCTACAATGAGCAGTTCTTC.

The DNA for the CDR3 is TGTGCCAGCAGTTTATTGGGGGCGGGTCAGGGCGGTGGCTACACCTTC. Encoded protein: CASSLLGAGQGGGYTF. The chain uses TRBV27 and TRBJ1-2; D perhaps matches TRBD1 (6 bases). This CDR3 comprises 16 residues. Germline V CDR1 and CDR2: MNHEY, SMNVEV (reference sequence). V was pared by 1 base and J by 7 bases, with 19 bases between.

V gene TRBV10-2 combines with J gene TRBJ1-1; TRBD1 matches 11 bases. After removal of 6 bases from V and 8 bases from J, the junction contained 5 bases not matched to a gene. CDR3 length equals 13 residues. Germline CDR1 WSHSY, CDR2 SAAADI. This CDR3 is CASRDRGRPEAFF. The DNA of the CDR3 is TGCGCCAGCAGGGACAGGGGGCGTCCCGAAGCTTTCTTT.

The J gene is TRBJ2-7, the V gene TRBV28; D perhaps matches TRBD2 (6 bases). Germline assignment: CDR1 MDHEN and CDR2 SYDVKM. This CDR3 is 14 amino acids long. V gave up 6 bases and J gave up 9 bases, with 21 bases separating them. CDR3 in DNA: TGTGCCAGCAGCTTACTCGGGAGTGGCCTTGGGCAGTACTTC. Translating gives CASSLLGSGLGQYF. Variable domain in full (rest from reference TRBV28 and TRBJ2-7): DVKVTQSSRYLVKRTGEKVFLECVQDMDHENMFWYRQDPGLGLRLIYFSYDVKMKEKGDIPEGYSVSREKKERFSLILESASTNQTSMYLCASSLLGSGLGQYFGPGTRLTVT.

The CDR3: CATQTRVGTDTQYF. CDR3 in DNA: TGTGCCACCCAAACCAGGGTAGGCACAGATACGCAGTATTTT. V usage is TRBV19 and J usage is TRBJ2-3, with D tentatively TRBD1 (5 bases). Germline V lookup: CDR1 LNHDA, CDR2 SQIVND (reference sequence). Trimming took 10 bases from V and 1 from J, leaving 15 bases between them. The CDR3 runs to 14 residues. Full variable domain (missing parts from reference TRBV19 and TRBJ2-3): DGGITQSPKYLFRKEGQNVTLSCEQNLNHDAMYWYRQDPGQGLRLIYYSQIVNDFQKGDIAEGYSVSREKKESFPLTVTSAQKNPTAFYLCATQTRVGTDTQYFGPGTRLTVL.

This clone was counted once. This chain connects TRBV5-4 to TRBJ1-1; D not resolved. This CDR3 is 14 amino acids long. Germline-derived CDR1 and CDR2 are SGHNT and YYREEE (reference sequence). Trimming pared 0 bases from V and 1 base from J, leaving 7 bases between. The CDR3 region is CASSLDFQNTEAFF. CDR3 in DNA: TGTGCCAGCAGCTTGGATTTTCAGAACACTGAAGCTTTCTTT.

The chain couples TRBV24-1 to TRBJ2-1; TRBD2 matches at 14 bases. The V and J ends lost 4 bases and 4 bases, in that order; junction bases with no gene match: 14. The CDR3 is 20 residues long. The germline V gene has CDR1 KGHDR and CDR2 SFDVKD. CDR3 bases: TGTGCCACCAGTGACACCCTAGGGACTAGCGGGGGAGATTCATACAATGAGCAGTTCTTC. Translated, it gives CATSDTLGTSGGDSYNEQFF.

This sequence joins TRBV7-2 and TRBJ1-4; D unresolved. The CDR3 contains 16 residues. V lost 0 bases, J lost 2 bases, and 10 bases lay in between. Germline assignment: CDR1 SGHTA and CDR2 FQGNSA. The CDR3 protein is CASSLARGITNEKLFF. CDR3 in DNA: TGTGCCAGCAGCTTAGCGCGGGGTATCACTAATGAAAAACTGTTTTTT.

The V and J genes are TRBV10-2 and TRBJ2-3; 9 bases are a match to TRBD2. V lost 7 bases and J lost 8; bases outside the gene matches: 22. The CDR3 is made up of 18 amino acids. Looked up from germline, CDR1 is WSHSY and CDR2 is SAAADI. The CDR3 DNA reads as TGCGCCAGCATCGGACAGACACCTAGCGGGACCCGATCAGTTACGCAGTATTTT. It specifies CASIGQTPSGTRSVTQYF.

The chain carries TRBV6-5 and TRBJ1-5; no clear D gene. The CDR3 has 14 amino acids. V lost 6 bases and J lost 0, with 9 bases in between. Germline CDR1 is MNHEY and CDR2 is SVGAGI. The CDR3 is CASRPVYSNQPQHF. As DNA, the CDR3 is TGTGCCAGCAGGCCGGTATATAGCAATCAGCCCCAGCATTTT.

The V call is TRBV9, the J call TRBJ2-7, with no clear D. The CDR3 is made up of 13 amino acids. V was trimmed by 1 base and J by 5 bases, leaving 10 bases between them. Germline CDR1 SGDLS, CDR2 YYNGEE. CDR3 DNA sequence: TGTGCCAGCAGCGTATCTGGTCGGGACGAGCAGTACTTC. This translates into CASSVSGRDEQYF.

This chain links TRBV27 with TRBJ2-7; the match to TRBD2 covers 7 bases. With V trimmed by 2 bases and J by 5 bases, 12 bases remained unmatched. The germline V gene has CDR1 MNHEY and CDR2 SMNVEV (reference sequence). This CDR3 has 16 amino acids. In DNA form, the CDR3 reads TGTGCCAGCAGTTTAGTTGGGGCGGGAGCAGGCAACGAGCAGTACTTC. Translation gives CASSLVGAGAGNEQYF.

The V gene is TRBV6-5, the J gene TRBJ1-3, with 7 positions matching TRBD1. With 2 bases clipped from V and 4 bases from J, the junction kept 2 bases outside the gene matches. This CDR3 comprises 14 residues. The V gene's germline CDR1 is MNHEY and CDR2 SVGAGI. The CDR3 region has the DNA TGTGCCAGCAGTTACGGGACAGCCGGAAACACCATATATTTT. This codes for CASSYGTAGNTIYF.

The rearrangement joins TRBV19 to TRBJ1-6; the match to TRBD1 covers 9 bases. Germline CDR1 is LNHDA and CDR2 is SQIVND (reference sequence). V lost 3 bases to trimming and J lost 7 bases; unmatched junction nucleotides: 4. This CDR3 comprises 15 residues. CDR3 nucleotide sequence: TGTGCCAGTAGTATCCTTGACAGGGGGAATTCACCCCTCCACTTT. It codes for CASSILDRGNSPLHF.

The CDR3 DNA follows: TGTGCCAGCAGTATGGGACAGGGGGGAACTGGAAACACCATATATTTT. This gives the protein CASSMGQGGTGNTIYF. The chain uses TRBV28 and TRBJ1-3, with 11 positions matching TRBD1. The germline V gene has CDR1 MDHEN and CDR2 SYDVKM. The CDR3 has 16 residues. J was trimmed by 2 bases and V by 5 bases; bases with no gene match: 5.

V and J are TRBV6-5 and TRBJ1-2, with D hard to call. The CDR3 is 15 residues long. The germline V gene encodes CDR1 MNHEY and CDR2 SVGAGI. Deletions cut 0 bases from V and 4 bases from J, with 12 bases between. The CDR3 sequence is CASSYSQSGFYGYTF. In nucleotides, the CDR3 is TGTGCCAGCAGTTACTCGCAAAGCGGTTTCTATGGCTACACCTTC.

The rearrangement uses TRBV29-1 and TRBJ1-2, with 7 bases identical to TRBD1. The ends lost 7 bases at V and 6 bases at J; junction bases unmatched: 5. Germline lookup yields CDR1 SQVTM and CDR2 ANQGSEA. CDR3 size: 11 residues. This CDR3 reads CSGQQGHGYTF. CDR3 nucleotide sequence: TGCAGCGGTCAACAGGGGCATGGCTACACCTTC.

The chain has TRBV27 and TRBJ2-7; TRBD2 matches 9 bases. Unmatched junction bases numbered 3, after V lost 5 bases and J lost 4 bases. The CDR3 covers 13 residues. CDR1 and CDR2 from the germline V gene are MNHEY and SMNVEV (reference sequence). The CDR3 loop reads CASSTGLAYEQYF. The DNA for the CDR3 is TGTGCCAGCAGTACGGGACTAGCTTACGAGCAGTACTTC.

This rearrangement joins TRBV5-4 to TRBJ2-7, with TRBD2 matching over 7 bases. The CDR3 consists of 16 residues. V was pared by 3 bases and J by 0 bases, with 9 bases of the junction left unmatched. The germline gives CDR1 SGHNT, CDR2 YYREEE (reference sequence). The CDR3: CASSSKAGSSSYEQYF. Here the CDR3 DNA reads TGTGCCAGCAGCTCTAAAGCGGGAAGCAGCTCCTACGAGCAGTACTTC.

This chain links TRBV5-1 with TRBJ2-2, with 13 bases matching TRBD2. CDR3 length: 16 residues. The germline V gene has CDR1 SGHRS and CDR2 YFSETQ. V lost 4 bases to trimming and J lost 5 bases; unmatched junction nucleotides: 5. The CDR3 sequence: CASSQTSGRRTGELFF. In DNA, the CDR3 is TGCGCCAGCAGCCAGACTAGCGGGAGGCGAACCGGGGAGCTGTTTTTT. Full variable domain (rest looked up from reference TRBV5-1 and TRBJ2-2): KAGVTQTPRYLIKTRGQQVTLSCSPISGHRSVSWYQQTPGQGLQFLFEYFSETQRNKGNFPGRFSGRQFSNSRSEMNVSTLELGDSALYLCASSQTSGRRTGELFFGEGSRLTVL.

This chain's CDR3 is CASSTRQGADEKLFF. CDR3 in DNA: TGTGCCAGCAGCACCCGACAGGGGGCAGATGAAAAACTGTTTTTT. The V and J genes are TRBV9 and TRBJ1-4; 10 nucleotides agree with TRBD1. Germline V CDR1 and CDR2: SGDLS, YYNGEE. The CDR3 runs 15 residues. The trim removed 4 bases at V and 6 bases at J, leaving 6 bases unmatched.

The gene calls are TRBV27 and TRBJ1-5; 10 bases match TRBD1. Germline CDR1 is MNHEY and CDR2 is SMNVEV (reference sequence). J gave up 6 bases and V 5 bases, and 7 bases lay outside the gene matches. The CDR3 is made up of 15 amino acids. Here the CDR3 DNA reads TGTGCCAGCAGTCCCCTGGGACAGGGGTCTCAGCCCCAGCATTTT. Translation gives CASSPLGQGSQPQHF.

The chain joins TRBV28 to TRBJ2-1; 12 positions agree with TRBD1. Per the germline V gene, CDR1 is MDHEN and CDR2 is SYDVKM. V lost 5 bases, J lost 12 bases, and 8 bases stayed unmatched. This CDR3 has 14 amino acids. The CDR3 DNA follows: TGTGCCAGCAGTACCCCGGGACAGGGGGCTAGGCAGTTCTTC. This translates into CASSTPGQGARQFF.

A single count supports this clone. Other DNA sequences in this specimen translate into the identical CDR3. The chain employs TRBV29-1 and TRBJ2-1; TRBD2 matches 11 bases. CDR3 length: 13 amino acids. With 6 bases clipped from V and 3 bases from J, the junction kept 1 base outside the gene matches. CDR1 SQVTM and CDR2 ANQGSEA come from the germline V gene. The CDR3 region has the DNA TGCAGCGTGGGGACTAGCGGCTACAATGAGCAGTTCTTC. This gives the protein CSVGTSGYNEQFF.

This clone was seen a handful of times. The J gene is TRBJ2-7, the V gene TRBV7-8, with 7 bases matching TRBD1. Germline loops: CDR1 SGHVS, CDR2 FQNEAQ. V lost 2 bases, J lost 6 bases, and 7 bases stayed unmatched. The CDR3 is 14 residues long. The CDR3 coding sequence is TGTGCCAGCAGCTTACAGGGGGATGGGTCCGAGCAGTACTTC. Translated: CASSLQGDGSEQYF.